Listed here are 6 T cell receptor beta chains from one sample, sequenced in a study of OX40 agonist ivuxolimab in advanced cancers. Only in-frame clones appear in the TCRdb table, and some are missing; sequencing was by immunoSEQ multiplex PCR. This sample yields fewer than 90,000 clones, of which roughly 89% are seen a single time; around 1.6% belongs to the top ten. The sample here was CD4+ or CD8+ T cells sorted from blood, taken in a trial of the OX40 agonist ivuxolimab. These receptors were collected from an adult with an advanced solid tumor such as melanoma, head and neck, liver or kidney cancer.

The CDR3 is CASSLDRVGDQETQYF. As DNA, the CDR3 is TGCGCCAGCAGCTTGGACAGGGTGGGAGACCAAGAGACCCAGTACTTC. The J gene is TRBJ2-5, the V gene TRBV5-1; possibly TRBD1 for D (6 bases). In germline, CDR1 is SGHRS, CDR2 YFSETQ. The CDR3 extends over 16 amino acids. The germline V and J ends were trimmed by 0 bases and 0 bases, with 12 bases remaining between them. The entire variable domain, with the rest obtained from reference TRBV5-1 and TRBJ2-5, is as follows: KAGVTQTPRYLIKTRGQQVTLSCSPISGHRSVSWYQQTPGQGLQFLFEYFSETQRNKGNFPGRFSGRQFSNSRSEMNVSTLELGDSALYLCASSLDRVGDQETQYFGPGTRLLVL.

This clone was counted a single time. J is TRBJ1-6 and V is TRBV10-2, with a weak D call TRBD1 (5 bases). Trimming shortened V by 8 bases and J by 4 bases, and 9 bases separated the two germline ends. The CDR3 runs to 13 residues. Germline V gives CDR1 WSHSY, CDR2 SAAADI. CDR3 in DNA: TGCGCCAGCCGGGACGGGTATAATTCACCCCTCCACTTT. Protein: CASRDGYNSPLHF.

The chain couples TRBV6-1 to TRBJ1-2; D is ambiguous. The V gene's germline CDR1 is MNHNS and CDR2 SASEGT. The CDR3 consists of 13 residues. The V gene lost 7 bases and the J gene lost 6 bases, with 15 bases spanning the gap. The CDR3 nucleotides read TGTGCCAGCATCCCCCCCCTTGGGAATGGCTACACCTTC. The encoded protein is CASIPPLGNGYTF.

This chain connects TRBV4-2 to TRBJ2-7, with 10 bases matching TRBD1. V trimming: 4 bases; J trimming: 2 bases; junction bases outside the gene matches: 5. The CDR3 is 15 residues long. Germline CDR1 and CDR2: LGHNA and YNFKEQ. The CDR3 loop reads CASSPDRGVPYEQYF. CDR3 coding DNA: TGTGCCAGCAGCCCGGACAGGGGGGTCCCCTACGAGCAGTACTTC.

The V call is TRBV27, the J call TRBJ2-5, with TRBD1 identical over 12 bases. There are 14 residues in the CDR3. Germline V gene lookup returns CDR1 MNHEY and CDR2 SMNVEV (reference sequence). The V gene end was trimmed by 5 bases and the J gene end by 5 bases; junction bases not matched to a gene: 3. The DNA for the CDR3 is TGTGCCAGCAGTCCGGGACAGGGGGCGGAGACCCAGTACTTC. This sequence encodes CASSPGQGAETQYF.

The genes are TRBV28 and TRBJ2-1; weak D call: TRBD1 (5 bases). V gave up 5 bases and J gave up 8 bases, with 10 bases separating them. Per germline, CDR1 MDHEN and CDR2 SYDVKM. The CDR3 sequence is 12 residues long. CDR3 coding DNA: TGTGCCAGCAGTAGGGGCCGGTATGAGCAGTTCTTC. This gives the protein CASSRGRYEQFF.